This TCR beta chain comes out of a study of T cell repertoires in cytomegalovirus infection (dated by TCRdb to between 2018 and 2021). Turning to the overall study: The peptide stimulations were aimed at well-studied HLA-B-restricted epitopes as well as recently identified HLA-C-restricted CMV epitopes, whose presentation resists viral immunomodulation. The HLA type of each donor mattered for the analysis, because public TCR beta signatures pointed to carriage of CMV infection along with the matching HLA type. The investigation overall reported the following: Carriers of CMV infection plus the relevant HLA type were discriminated by the cumulative frequency of public TCR beta family members in the study cohort and in an independent roughly 370-donor cohort. The ex vivo response was dominated by HLA-C-restricted CMV-specific TCR beta clonotypes, which also provided the single most frequent clonotype in two of eight donors.

The sample's treatment or condition label, in plain terms: in vitro stimulation with specific CMV peptide epitopes to enrich CMV-specific T cells. Sequencer: Illumina HiSeq 1500. TCRdb reprocessing: public reads trimmed at Q25 with fastp, clones called with MiXCR, in-frame beta chains kept. Rows with one shared CDR3 protein collapse into an entry with the most common genes and DNA. The sample contains approximately 390,000 distinct CDR3 sequences, roughly 34% of them found a single time. The top ten clones comprise around an eighth of the sample. As regards this clonotype: Its specific antigen is unknown. Base qualities are not provided; no much larger clone lies one nucleotide away.

Here the sequenced sample was cultured PBMCs, taken from culture after CMV antigen stimulation. The TCR was taken from a human donor in good health (CMV status not recorded). Some clones in this sample may be carry-over from other donors' samples.

The DNA sequence reads TGTGCCAGCAGTTCGGCAAGGTACGAGCAGTACTTC. The resulting protein is CASSSARYEQYF. Recombination connected TRBV28 to TRBJ2-7, with the D gene not confidently named. Cut back by 4 bases and 4 bases, the V and J ends lie 8 bases apart. The CDR3, from cysteine to phenylalanine, totals 12 residues. Only CDR3 DNA remains: 36 bases, in frame from the first base. Looking up the germline V gene yields CDR1 MDHEN and CDR2 SYDVKM. Beyond the CDR3, the reference TRBV28 and TRBJ2-7 genes provide the residues; the full variable domain reads: DVKVTQSSRYLVKRTGEKVFLECVQDMDHENMFWYRQDPGLGLRLIYFSYDVKMKEKGDIPEGYSVSREKKERFSLILESASTNQTSMYLCASSSARYEQYFGPGTRLTVT.